One and the same sample provided the 6 T cell receptor beta chains below, sequenced in a study of blood T cell repertoires in COVID-19. The protocol was immunoSEQ multiplex PCR, while the TCRdb copy is restricted to in-frame clones and leaves out a portion. The sample consists of 300,000 to 450,000 clones, 75% to 90% of them appearing once. Material for sequencing was PBMCs or T cells enriched from blood (not recorded which). The receptors here all came from a man aged 18 to 29 who had recovered from COVID-19.

The rearrangement links TRBV13 to TRBJ2-5, with D possibly TRBD2 on 6 matching bases. The length of the CDR3 is 18 residues. Germline loops: CDR1 PRHDT, CDR2 FYEKMQ (reference sequence). Trimming removed 0 bases at V and 4 bases at J, with 21 bases between. CDR3 region: CASSLGPWGEYLIETQYF. The CDR3 coding sequence is TGTGCCAGCAGCTTAGGCCCGTGGGGGGAGTACCTTATAGAGACCCAGTACTTC.

V is TRBV3-1 (or the pseudogene TRBV3-2) and J is TRBJ2-7, with a tentative D call TRBD2 (5 bases). V dropped 0 bases and J dropped 7 bases, with 16 bases sitting between them. Per germline, CDR1 LGHDT and CDR2 YNNKEL (reference sequence). The CDR3 totals 15 residues. CDR3 residues: CASSQDVGLLREQYF. The CDR3 DNA follows: TGTGCCAGCAGCCAAGACGTTGGACTGTTGCGGGAGCAGTACTTC.

This clone appeared a single time. The V call is TRBV14, the J call TRBJ1-2, with 8 bases matching TRBD1. Germline V CDR1 and CDR2: SGHDN, FVKESK. The CDR3 is 15 residues long. V trimming: 2 bases; J trimming: 5 bases; junction bases outside the gene matches: 7. DNA of the CDR3: TGTGCCAGCAGCCAACAGGGGGCCGTGGGATATGGCTACACCTTC. It translates to CASSQQGAVGYGYTF.

The V gene is TRBV19, the J gene TRBJ2-5; 12 positions match TRBD2. Germline V gives CDR1 LNHDA, CDR2 SQIVND (reference sequence). V trimming: 2 bases; J trimming: 1 base; junction bases outside the gene matches: 5. The CDR3 runs 17 residues. CDR3 sequence: CASSISLTSGSQETQYF. Here the CDR3 DNA reads TGTGCCAGTAGTATATCCCTGACTAGCGGGAGCCAAGAGACCCAGTACTTC.

The chain carries TRBV6-6 and TRBJ2-2; the D gene is possibly TRBD2 (5 bases). The CDR3 has 13 amino acids. The germline V and J ends were trimmed by 7 bases and 6 bases, with 12 bases remaining between them. CDR1 MNHNY and CDR2 SVGAGI come from the germline V gene (reference sequence). The CDR3 region has the DNA TGTGCCAGCATCGCGGGTGGGGCCGGGGAGCTGTTTTTT. This translates into CASIAGGAGELFF.

This clone was found a few times. V gene TRBV28 combines with J gene TRBJ2-7; D call uncertain. The germline CDR1 and CDR2 sequences are MDHEN and SYDVKM. This CDR3 spans 16 amino acids. Between the trimmed V and J ends, which lost 0 bases and 3 bases, there was a span of 15 bases. The CDR3: CASSLWLAGNNYEQYF. The CDR3 region has the DNA TGTGCCAGCAGTTTATGGCTGGCAGGTAATAACTACGAGCAGTACTTC. The whole variable domain, filled in from reference TRBV28 and TRBJ2-7, reads DVKVTQSSRYLVKRTGEKVFLECVQDMDHENMFWYRQDPGLGLRLIYFSYDVKMKEKGDIPEGYSVSREKKERFSLILESASTNQTSMYLCASSLWLAGNNYEQYFGPGTRLTVT.